This T cell receptor beta chain derives from a study of blood T cells in healthy people across ages (dated by TCRdb to the mid-2010s). About the investigation overall: In model experiments, template switching captured roughly one uniquely barcoded TCR beta cDNA molecule for every two T cells. The study measured age-related changes in TCR beta repertoire diversity using deep sequencing normalized with unique cDNA molecular identifiers. The donors were divided into four age groups: young (average approximately 15 years), middle-aged (around 41), aged (approximately 62) and long-lived (around 87). To avoid experimental bias, donors of different ages were randomly spread across the sequencing lanes. Using the same blood draw, the study looked at two additional independent replicas of 1 million unique cDNA reads for two donors, one aged 18 to 30 and the other aged 80 or older.

This clonotype was seen more than once but under ten times. Its antigen is currently not known. Per-base qualities were not stored, and no clone one base away is much larger. What the study reported, not specific to this receptor: Compared with the aged group, the long-lived group had more naive CD4+ T cells, fewer expanded clones and increased TCR diversity, a pattern suggesting age selection. Conclusive comparison of naive and antigen-experienced compartments was prevented by the profiling of bulk unsorted PBMCs. Because donor CMV infection status was unknown, age-related changes in expanded clonotypes were potentially confounded. Estimates of total diversity from one million sequenced T cells were regarded as lower bounds and underestimates. The percentage of naive T cells measured by flow cytometry correlated strongly with observed TCR beta diversity. As age increased, observed TCR beta diversity per million T cells dropped in a roughly linear way, and a significant reduction was already evident by age 40.

The library was built by means of 5' RACE. Sequencing relied on an Illumina HiSeq 2500. A second PCR of about 6 to 12 cycles was run with a J-beta primer mix and a sample-barcoded 5' primer. A unique molecular identifier was introduced onto each TCR beta cDNA molecule by a template-switch 5' adaptor carrying 12 random nucleotides. Each sample yielded at least 2.5 million CDR3-containing paired-end reads. First-strand cDNA synthesis was performed from all RNA using the Mint cDNA synthesis kit, with priming by a TRBC-specific oligonucleotide. Following uracil-DNA glycosylase treatment, all cDNA underwent a first 18-cycle PCR with the universal primers M1SS and BC2_uni_R. On the authors' methods: Normalization of each sample was performed by random selection of 1 million high-quality reads, each carrying a distinct molecular identifier. Reads sharing molecular identifiers were discarded rather than binned into consensus sequences. CDR3 identification, clonotype clustering and error correction used MiTCR with a Q25 quality threshold and the strictest error-elimination algorithm. A nonparametric unseen species model using Euler transformation provided a lower-bound estimate of total TCR beta diversity. TCRdb reprocessed the public reads (quality trimming at Q25 with fastp, clone calling with MiXCR) and kept in-frame beta chains. CDR3 protein sequences are deduplicated, and each keeps its most common genes and DNA. These V and J calls originate from TCRdb's pipeline instead of the authors' own analysis. The sample has roughly 2 million distinct CDR3 sequences on record, approximately 50% of them singletons. The ten largest clones take up roughly 2% of the sample.

The approximately 40 donors, aged about 6 to 95 years, were systemically healthy Caucasian individuals from Russia. Each donor gave around 9 milliliters of peripheral blood, collected into EDTA-treated Vacutainer tubes. Ficoll-Paque density-gradient centrifugation was used to isolate PBMCs, with at least 6.5 million per sample. Total RNA, at least 6 micrograms per sample, was extracted from PBMCs with Trizol reagent. Naive CD45RAhigh/CD27high T cell percentages were measured by flow cytometry on a PBMC aliquot from every donor. The CDR3 runs 14 amino acids, cysteine and phenylalanine included. The DNA shown is the 42-base CDR3, in frame from base 1. V is clipped by 3 bases and J by 2 bases, and the sequence between their germline boundaries is 10 bases long. CDR1 PRHDT and CDR2 FYEKMQ were looked up in the germline V gene (reference sequence).

The chain is assembled from TRBV13 and TRBJ1-2, and TRBD1 may be the D gene, going by 6 matching bases. The sample taken for sequencing was blood. This clonotype originated in a middle-aged woman in good health. The CDR3 region: CASSFRQVNYGYTF. The DNA sequence is given as TGTGCCAGCAGCTTCCGACAGGTCAACTATGGCTACACCTTC.